Sequencing of this T cell receptor (beta chain) was carried out in a study of CD8 T cells in Susac syndrome. Study-wide points: Acknowledgment was made by the study that its TCR sequencing and HLA analysis involved a relatively small number of individuals.

Included as multiple sclerosis controls were treatment-naive patients who had stable or active relapsing-remitting disease. This clonotype came up once. Its specificity is not known. With random hexamers, reverse transcription was performed on roughly 0.5 to 1 ug of RNA. TCRdb reanalysed the immunoSEQ multiplex PCR reads using MiXCR and keeps one entry per CDR3 protein. The data show some 400,000 distinct CDR3 sequences, around 83% seen once. The receptor was derived from a human donor with multiple sclerosis. The sequencing input was CD8+ T cells from PBMCs.

The CDR3 spells CASSPVSRTGGTDTQYF. As DNA, the CDR3 is TGTGCCAGCAGCCCAGTCTCACGGACAGGGGGCACAGATACGCAGTATTTT. The gene calls are TRBV5-8 and TRBJ2-3; TRBD1 matches at 9 bases. This CDR3 is 17 amino acids long. The germline gives CDR1 SGHTS, CDR2 YDEGEE. V dropped 4 bases and J dropped 1; count of bases not matched to a gene: 10.